The 22 T cell receptor beta chains reported below all come from one sample, sequenced in a study of shared clonotypes between healthy human individuals. TCRdb keeps only in-frame clones here, not all; method: immunoSEQ multiplex PCR. The table lists roughly 2.5 million clones, around 94% of them singletons, with roughly 0.13% in the top ten. Sequenced input: naive CD4+ T cells sorted from blood. Subset: CD45RA+ positively selected. The receptors were gathered from a man between 18 and 35 years old in good health.

The chain couples TRBV4-3 to TRBJ2-2; TRBD2 matches 14 bases. Germline V gene data show CDR1 as LGHNA and CDR2 as YSLEER. The trim removed 3 bases at V and 5 bases at J, leaving 5 bases unmatched. The CDR3 totals 17 residues. The CDR3: CASSHLGLAGGTGELFF. DNA for the CDR3: TGCGCCAGCAGCCATCTCGGACTAGCGGGAGGAACCGGGGAGCTGTTTTTT.

The V call is TRBV6-6, the J call TRBJ2-7; a weak D match, TRBD2 (6 bases). CDR1 is MNHNY and CDR2 is SVGAGI in the germline V gene (reference sequence). This CDR3 region has 14 residues. Trimming shortened V by 6 bases and J by 6 bases, and 18 bases separated the two germline ends. CDR3 protein: CASRSETAGSEQYF. The CDR3 bases are TGTGCCAGCAGATCTGAGACGGCCGGGAGCGAGCAGTACTTC.

V usage is TRBV10-3 and J usage is TRBJ2-7, with D possibly TRBD1 on 5 matching bases. CDR1 ENHRY and CDR2 SYGVKD come from the germline V gene. The CDR3 consists of 12 residues. V was clipped by 10 bases and J by 1 base, with 11 bases between them. The CDR3 spells CATTGVSYEQYF. The CDR3 DNA sequence: TGTGCCACCACAGGTGTTTCCTACGAGCAGTACTTC.

The genes are TRBV30 and TRBJ1-6; D unclear. This CDR3 region has 13 residues. The V gene's germline CDR1 is GTSNPN and CDR2 SVGIG (reference sequence). Trimming took 1 base from V and 7 from J, leaving 8 bases between them. The CDR3 DNA reads as TGTGCCTGGAGTGGAGAAGGGAATTCACCCCTCCACTTT. Encoded protein: CAWSGEGNSPLHF.

This chain connects TRBV28 to TRBJ1-5, with TRBD1 matching over 11 bases. Germline trimming cut 3 bases from V and 8 bases from J; bases unmatched to any gene: 6. The CDR3 contains 15 residues. Germline V gene data show CDR1 as MDHEN and CDR2 as SYDVKM. CDR3 loop: CASSFGQGAGKPQHF. CDR3 nucleotide sequence: TGTGCCAGCAGTTTTGGACAGGGGGCCGGTAAGCCCCAGCATTTT.

The V and J genes are TRBV2 and TRBJ1-1, with 12 bases fitting TRBD1. In germline, CDR1 is SNHLY, CDR2 FYNNEI. The CDR3 has 14 residues. V shed 6 bases, J shed 4 bases, and the junction held 3 bases outside the gene matches. The CDR3 loop reads CASRGQGATTEAFF. The CDR3 nucleotides are TGTGCCAGCAGGGGACAGGGGGCGACCACTGAAGCTTTCTTT.

The chain uses TRBV18 and TRBJ2-3, with D hard to call. Germline-derived CDR1 and CDR2 are KGHSH and LQKENI. The CDR3 consists of 15 residues. The V end was cut by 1 base, the J end by 2 bases, with 10 bases between. The CDR3 bases are TGTGCCAGCTCACCACAGGAAACCCCCACAGATACGCAGTATTTT. It is translated as CASSPQETPTDTQYF.

The chain carries TRBV5-1 and TRBJ2-3; tentatively, D is TRBD1 or TRBD2 (5 bases each). CDR1 SGHRS and CDR2 YFSETQ come from the germline V gene. The CDR3 consists of 14 residues. V shed 6 bases and J shed 2 bases, with 13 bases lying between them. The CDR3 loop is CASNGDGTTDTQYF. Here the CDR3 DNA reads TGCGCCAGCAACGGGGACGGTACCACAGATACGCAGTATTTT.

The V gene is TRBV5-4, the J gene TRBJ2-2; D tentatively reads TRBD1 or TRBD2 (5 bases each). The CDR3 loop spans 17 amino acids. Germline-derived CDR1 and CDR2 are SGHNT and YYREEE (reference sequence). V lost 0 bases and J lost 1, with 13 bases in between. CDR3 in DNA: TGTGCCAGCAGCTTGGGGGGGTCTGTATTGAACACCGGGGAGCTGTTTTTT. The encoded protein is CASSLGGSVLNTGELFF. Variable domain in full (rest from reference TRBV5-4 and TRBJ2-2): ETGVTQSPTHLIKTRGQQVTLRCSSQSGHNTVSWYQQALGQGPQFIFQYYREEENGRGNFPPRFSGLQFPNYSSELNVNALELDDSALYLCASSLGGSVLNTGELFFGEGSRLTVL.

V and J are TRBV28 and TRBJ2-7; TRBD1 matches 8 bases. The V segment lost 4 bases and the J segment 4 bases; nucleotides outside the gene matches: 12. The germline V gene has CDR1 MDHEN and CDR2 SYDVKM. The CDR3 has 16 amino acids. CDR3 in amino acids: CASSSPGGQGTYEQYF. The DNA for the CDR3 is TGTGCCAGCAGTTCCCCTGGCGGACAGGGTACTTACGAGCAGTACTTC.

This clone has a handful of counts. The genes are TRBV19 and TRBJ1-1, with a weak D call TRBD1 (5 bases). Trimming pared 3 bases from V and 10 bases from J, leaving 21 bases between. This CDR3 has 15 residues. CDR1 is LNHDA and CDR2 is SQIVND in the germline V gene (reference sequence). This chain's CDR3 is CASSITGAPGMGAFF. CDR3 nucleotides: TGTGCCAGTAGTATCACAGGTGCGCCGGGGATGGGAGCTTTCTTT.

This sequence joins TRBV30 and TRBJ2-1; D uncertain. The CDR3 is 12 amino acids. Deletions cut 1 base from V and 8 bases from J, with 9 bases between. CDR1 and CDR2 (germline): GTSNPN, SVGIG (reference sequence). CDR3 in amino acids: CAWSGARDEQFF. The CDR3 nucleotides are TGTGCCTGGAGTGGGGCTCGCGATGAGCAGTTCTTC.

This clone was seen a single time. The genes are TRBV19 and TRBJ1-2; D unclear. V was clipped by 5 bases and J by 4 bases, with 14 bases between them. Germline CDR1 reads LNHDA; CDR2 reads SQIVND (reference sequence). The CDR3 totals 14 residues. The CDR3 region is CASSGGAFSYGYTF. The CDR3 DNA follows: TGTGCCAGTAGTGGCGGTGCCTTCAGCTATGGCTACACCTTC.

V usage is TRBV10-1 and J usage is TRBJ2-2, with 11 nucleotides matching TRBD2. J gave up 5 bases and V 6 bases, and 11 bases lay outside the gene matches. The CDR3 length is 17 residues. Germline-derived CDR1 and CDR2 are WNHNN and SYGVQD (reference sequence). The CDR3 loop reads CASSPGLAGGPTGELFF. CDR3 nucleotide sequence: TGCGCCAGCAGCCCAGGCCTAGCGGGAGGCCCTACCGGGGAGCTGTTTTTT.

This chain connects TRBV19 to TRBJ2-7, with D unresolved. The CDR3 is made up of 14 amino acids. Per the germline V gene, CDR1 is LNHDA and CDR2 is SQIVND (reference sequence). V lost 0 bases, J lost 1 base, and 7 bases lay in between. CDR3 DNA sequence: TGTGCCAGTAGTATAGACATCCGATCCTACGAGCAGTACTTC. Translating it yields CASSIDIRSYEQYF.

This rearrangement joins TRBV10-2 to TRBJ2-7; TRBD1 matches at 7 bases. The V gene's germline CDR1 is WSHSY and CDR2 SAAADI. The CDR3 contains 13 residues. The ends lost 6 bases at V and 0 bases at J; junction bases unmatched: 2. CDR3 residues: CASRDRSSYEQYF. As DNA, the CDR3 is TGCGCCAGCAGGGACAGGAGCTCCTACGAGCAGTACTTC.

This clone has just a few counts. The sample contains more than one DNA sequence encoding this CDR3. This sequence joins TRBV28 and TRBJ2-2, with D hard to call. Germline V gene sequence: CDR1 MDHEN, CDR2 SYDVKM. V was cut by 2 bases and J by 2 bases, with 0 bases left in between. The CDR3 sequence is 12 residues long. CDR3 DNA sequence: TGTGCCAGCAGTTTAAACACCGGGGAGCTGTTTTTT. Encoded protein: CASSLNTGELFF.

The V and J genes are TRBV25-1 and TRBJ2-5; the D gene could be TRBD1 or TRBD2 (5 bases each). The J call may be mistaken, given a closer DNA end match to TRBJ2-7. The germline gives CDR1 MGHDK, CDR2 SYGVNS. This CDR3 spans 15 amino acids. In DNA form, the CDR3 reads TGTGCCAGCAGTGGGCGGGCAGGGATATTTCACGAGCAGTACTTC. It is translated as CASSGRAGIFHEQYF.

The chain links TRBV6-5 to TRBJ2-1; weak D call: TRBD2 (5 bases). The germline V gene has CDR1 MNHEY and CDR2 SVGAGI. This CDR3 is built from 16 residues. V gave up 2 bases and J gave up 0 bases, with 11 bases separating them. For the CDR3, the DNA is TGTGCCAGCAGTTACGAGGGCACTAGCTCCTACAATGAGCAGTTCTTC. This translates into CASSYEGTSSYNEQFF.

This sequence joins TRBV6-5 and TRBJ2-3; TRBD2 is a possible D gene (6 bases). V was shortened by 6 bases and J by 2 bases, with 12 bases between the two germline ends. The CDR3 covers 14 residues. Germline V gene lookup returns CDR1 MNHEY and CDR2 SVGAGI. The CDR3 is CASRGLKSTDTQYF. The DNA for the CDR3 is TGTGCCAGCAGGGGACTGAAGTCCACAGATACGCAGTATTTT.

The CDR3 sequence is CASSLGGLLAANTGELFF. DNA for the CDR3: TGCGCCAGCAGCTTGGGGGGCCTACTAGCGGCGAACACCGGGGAGCTGTTTTTT. This chain joins TRBV5-1 and TRBJ2-2; 8 positions agree with TRBD2. Per germline, CDR1 SGHRS and CDR2 YFSETQ. This CDR3 contains 18 residues. With V trimmed by 0 bases and J by 0 bases, 7 bases remained unmatched.

Here the CDR3 DNA reads TGTGCCAGCAGCTCGATGGGGCAGGCGAACACTGAAGCTTTCTTT. Its protein is CASSSMGQANTEAFF. The chain employs TRBV5-8 and TRBJ1-1; tentatively, D is TRBD1 (5 bases). The germline gives CDR1 SGHTS, CDR2 YDEGEE. The CDR3 is 15 residues long. Trimming took 3 bases from V and 1 from J, leaving 13 bases between them. Variable domain in full (rest from reference TRBV5-8 and TRBJ1-1): EAGVTQSPTHLIKTRGQQATLRCSPISGHTSVYWYQQALGLGLQFLLWYDEGEERNRGNFPPRFSGRQFPNYSSELNVNALELEDSALYLCASSSMGQANTEAFFGQGTRLTVV.